This TCR beta chain was recorded in a study of cytomegalovirus exposure and HLA in healthy donors (dated by TCRdb to about 2017). For context, the study as a whole: The 550 to 750 repertoires of the first cohort and the 95 to 150 validation repertoires were produced on the same platform, according to a later analysis. The study aimed to test whether signatures of past pathogen exposure could be identified by cataloging public T cell receptors. Besides the first cohort of 666 subjects, a separate validation cohort made up of roughly 120 different subjects was used. To predict cytomegalovirus infection status, the study brought together high-throughput TCR immunosequencing, statistical association of individual TCRs with disease status, and machine learning. Study-level results and caveats: All 120 or so repertoires were used to score co-occurrence in the validation cohort in a later analysis, because that analysis had no HLA typing for the cohort. Three of the identified cytomegalovirus-associated TCR beta chains were confirmed in vitro to be specific for cytomegalovirus antigens. Cytomegalovirus status was reported to be diagnosed by the classifier with high specificity and sensitivity in both the original and validation cohorts. Of the cluster scores, about 94% were above 0 in a later analysis, which found that TCRs clustered in the first cohort also tended to co-occur in the approximately 110 validation repertoires. A total of 150 to 200 TCR beta chains were listed by the study as associated with cytomegalovirus. It was suggested by the authors that the approach could potentially be generalized to other disease states and immunological phenotypes. While some public TCRs were present in many individuals, most TCR sequences turned up only very rarely across donors.

About this clone: The antigen it recognizes is unknown. No much larger clone is present one base from it, and per-base qualities are unavailable.

Cut back by 6 bases and 2 bases, the V and J ends lie 17 bases apart. The germline V gene gives CDR1 as SQVTM and CDR2 as ANQGSEA. From cysteine to phenylalanine, the CDR3 is 15 amino acids long. Only the CDR3 DNA stays, 45 bases, in frame from base 1. Donors formed part of the validation cohort, which comprised about 120 subjects and was distinct from the first cohort of under 850 subjects. Library creation used the immunoSEQ multiplex PCR assay. The original pipeline was this. To diagnose cytomegalovirus status from the catalog of TCR beta chain sequences, a statistical classification framework was built. In its TCRdb copy, this immuneACCESS table keeps in-frame sequences only and misses some clones. Where compared with another copy, unresolved V genes explain less than half of these, and the others have no known cause. V, J and clone size are those of that table, while D and trimming were read from the DNA. This sample lists approximately 260,000 clones; 70% to 90% were detected once. In total, the top ten clones hold around 1.2% of the sample.

This chain is built from TRBV29-1 and TRBJ2-1; the best D guess is TRBD1, with 7 bases matching. The clonotype comes from a woman in her twenties or thirties in good health and CMV-seropositive. Sequencing used PBMCs. The nucleotide sequence reads TGCAGCGTAGACAACAGGGGAGGAACCTACAATGAGCAGTTCTTC. This sequence encodes CSVDNRGGTYNEQFF.